These T cell receptor beta chains were read from a single sample in a study of blood T cell repertoires in COVID-19. Here immunoSEQ multiplex PCR was the method, and the copy in TCRdb shows in-frame clones only, minus some. Among about 130,000 clones listed, roughly 85% were seen once. Specimen: peripheral blood. Receptor source: a human donor in a cohort sampled during active COVID-19. Each CDR3 is given with its conserved first and last residue. Clone size appears in some rows only: once, few, many, or a class for an expanded clone.

CASSLAGETAKNIQYF	TRBJ2-4	-	TRBV13
CATSERGGPYTDTQYF	TRBJ2-3	-	TRBV24-1
CASSYYGTGYSGANVLTF	TRBJ2-6	once	TRBV6-2/TRBV6-3
CASSSGQGGGNQPQHF	TRBJ1-5	once	TRBV7-2
CASSVNNGGGGETQYF	TRBJ2-5	-	TRBV9
CASSMTRAGQVAFF	TRBJ1-1	-	TRBV19
CASSYLQTSGNIRGTDTQYF	TRBJ2-3	-	TRBV6-2/TRBV6-3
CASSLLGGFRRNNEQFF	TRBJ2-1	-	TRBV5-1
CASRRRQGAGDGNEQFF	TRBJ2-1	-	TRBV5-8
CASSPPGQIREQFF	TRBJ2-1	-	TRBV14
CATRPGSNQPQHF	TRBJ1-5	-	TRBV6-5
CASSPARRGLGQPQHF	TRBJ1-5	-	TRBV28
CASTFSGGTEAFF	TRBJ1-1	-	TRBV11-2
CASSLEREPYNEQFF	TRBJ2-1	-	TRBV27
CASSSFGNQPQHF	TRBJ1-5	-	TRBV7-2